This TCR beta chain was sequenced for a study of OX40 agonist ivuxolimab in advanced cancers. The protocol was immunoSEQ multiplex PCR, while the TCRdb copy is restricted to in-frame clones and leaves out a portion. The top ten hold 8% to 9.5% of the sample, which has more than 80,000 clones, 75% to 95% seen once. CDR1 and CDR2 (germline): SGDLS, YYNGEE. The CDR3 is 15 amino acids. Trimming removed 5 bases at V and 0 bases at J, with 12 bases between. Here the sequenced sample was CD4+ or CD8+ T cells sorted from blood, taken in a trial of the OX40 agonist ivuxolimab. The TCR sequence derives from an adult with an advanced solid tumor such as melanoma, head and neck, liver or kidney cancer. The chain carries TRBV9 and TRBJ1-5; perhaps TRBD1 as D (5 bases). The CDR3 is CASSLGANSNQPQHF. In nucleotides, the CDR3 is TGTGCCAGCAGTCTAGGGGCGAATAGCAATCAGCCCCAGCATTTT.